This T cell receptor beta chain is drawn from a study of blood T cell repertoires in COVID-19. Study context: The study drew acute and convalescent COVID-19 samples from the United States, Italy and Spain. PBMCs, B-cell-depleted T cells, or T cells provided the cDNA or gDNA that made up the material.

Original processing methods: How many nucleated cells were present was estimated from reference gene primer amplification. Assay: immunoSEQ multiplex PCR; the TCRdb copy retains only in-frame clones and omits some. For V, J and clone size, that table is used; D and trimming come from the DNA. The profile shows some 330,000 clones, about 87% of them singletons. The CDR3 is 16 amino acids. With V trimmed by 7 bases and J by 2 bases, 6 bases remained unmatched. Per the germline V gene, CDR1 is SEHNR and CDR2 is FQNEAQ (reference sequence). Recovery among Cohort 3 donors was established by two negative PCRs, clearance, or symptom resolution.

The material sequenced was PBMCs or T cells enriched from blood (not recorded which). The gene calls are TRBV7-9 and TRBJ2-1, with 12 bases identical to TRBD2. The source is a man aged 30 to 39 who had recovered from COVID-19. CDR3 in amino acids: CASTFGTSGPYNEQFF. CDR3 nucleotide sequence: TGTGCCAGCACTTTTGGGACTAGCGGGCCCTACAATGAGCAGTTCTTC.